Listed below are T cell receptor beta chains from one sample, sequenced in a study of blood T cells in healthy people across ages. Each CDR3 protein gets one entry after TCRdb re-called the 5' RACE reads with MiXCR. The sample lists fewer than 2 million distinct CDR3 sequences, roughly 43% occurring once. The sample taken for sequencing was blood. The origin of the receptors is a human donor in good health. CDR3s include the opening cysteine and the closing phenylalanine or tryptophan. A D gene is named only where the DNA matches it firmly. Clone size is given for some rows only: seen once, a few or many times, or a class if the clone is expanded.

clone_size | d_call | j_call | v_call | cdr3_aa | cdr3_nt
- | - | TRBJ1-2 | TRBV7-9 | CASSLVVGTNYGYTF | TGTGCCAGCAGCTTAGTCGTAGGGACCAACTATGGCTACACCTTC
many | - | TRBJ2-1 | TRBV4-1 | CASSQIGRKDEQFF | TGCGCCAGCAGCCAAATCGGACGTAAGGATGAGCAGTTCTTC
- | TRBD2 | TRBJ2-1 | TRBV20-1 | CSIPGGGDPSSYNEQFF | TGCAGTATACCGGGAGGAGGCGACCCGAGCTCCTACAATGAGCAGTTCTTC
- | - | TRBJ2-1 | TRBV10-3 | CAISTGTGENEQFF | TGTGCCATCAGCACCGGGACTGGCGAGAATGAGCAGTTCTTC
few | - | TRBJ2-5 | TRBV29-1 | CSVGATGPETQYF | TGCAGCGTGGGAGCTACAGGTCCAGAGACCCAGTACTTC
few | - | TRBJ2-1 | TRBV4-1 | CASSPAGTRQYNEQFF | TGCGCCAGCAGCCCAGCCGGGACTCGGCAATACAATGAGCAGTTCTTC
few | TRBD2 | TRBJ2-5 | TRBV20-1 | CSALDRGVRETQYF | TGCAGTGCGCTAGACCGGGGGGTTCGCGAGACCCAGTACTTC
many | TRBD1 | TRBJ2-1 | TRBV5-1 | CASSTGQGGSYNEQFF | TGCGCCAGCAGCACGGGACAGGGAGGCTCCTACAATGAGCAGTTCTTC
- | - | TRBJ1-2 | TRBV20-1 | CSATIGQDGYTF | TGCAGTGCGACCATTGGCCAGGATGGCTACACCTTC
- | - | TRBJ1-2 | TRBV7-3 | CASSGRLGNGYTF | TGTGCCAGCAGTGGGAGACTGGGGAATGGCTACACCTTC
many | - | TRBJ2-7 | TRBV4-2 | CASSQDNEQYF | TGTGCCAGCAGCCAAGATAACGAGCAGTACTTC
- | - | TRBJ1-5 | TRBV12-3/TRBV12-4 | CASSGEGGSNQPQHF | TGTGCCAGCAGTGGGGAGGGCGGTAGCAATCAGCCCCAGCATTTT
- | - | TRBJ1-2 | TRBV4-3 | CASSHQTINYGNTF | TGCGCCAGCAGCCACCAAACCATTAACTATGGCAACACCTTC
- | - | TRBJ2-5 | TRBV5-1 | CASSLAGAHKGETQYF | TGCGCCAGCAGCTTGGCCGGGGCACATAAGGGAGAGACCCAGTACTTC
- | - | TRBJ2-3 | TRBV20-1 | CSAPHRVGTDTQYF | TGCAGTGCTCCCCACAGGGTTGGCACAGATACGCAGTATTTT
few | - | TRBJ2-7 | TRBV15 | CATSRDSGEIYEQYF | TGTGCCACCAGCAGAGATTCGGGAGAGATCTACGAGCAGTACTTC
- | - | TRBJ2-3 | TRBV4-3 | CASSQEKGSDTQYF | TGCGCCAGCAGCCAGGAGAAGGGTTCAGATACGCAGTATTTT
many | - | TRBJ2-3 | TRBV2 | CASSDPDTQYF | TGTGCCAGCAGTGATCCAGATACGCAGTATTTT
many | TRBD1 | TRBJ2-7 | TRBV29-1 | CSVWTGYEQYF | TGCAGCGTGTGGACAGGGTACGAGCAGTACTTC
- | - | TRBJ2-5 | TRBV20-1 | CSASPRGFETQYF | TGCAGTGCTAGCCCCAGGGGTTTCGAGACCCAGTACTTC
- | - | TRBJ1-1 | TRBV20-1 | CSARVTGIMTEAFF | TGCAGTGCTAGAGTAACAGGGATAATGACTGAAGCTTTCTTT
few | - | TRBJ1-1 | TRBV5-1 | CASSSLSRTEAFF | TGCGCCAGCAGCTCGTTAAGCAGGACTGAAGCTTTCTTT
few | - | TRBJ1-1 | TRBV4-3 | CASSQEGNGVEAFF | TGCGCCAGCAGCCAAGAGGGTAACGGGGTTGAAGCTTTCTTT
few | - | TRBJ2-5 | TRBV28 | CASSPTEGWTQYF | TGTGCCAGCAGTCCCACAGAGGGGTGGACCCAGTACTTC
- | - | TRBJ2-5 | TRBV7-9 | CASSGMVDQETQYF | TGTGCCAGCAGCGGCATGGTGGATCAAGAGACCCAGTACTTC
few | - | TRBJ2-5 | TRBV5-6 | CASHREQETQYF | TGTGCCAGCCACAGGGAGCAAGAGACCCAGTACTTC
few | - | TRBJ2-4 | TRBV5-1 | CASSLLSVQYF | TGCGCCAGCAGCCTTCTGAGTGTTCAGTACTTC
- | - | TRBJ1-1 | TRBV5-1 | CASSSQKLNTEAFF | TGCGCCAGCAGCTCACAAAAATTGAACACTGAAGCTTTCTTT
- | - | TRBJ2-6 | TRBV5-5 | CVSSSQVGSGANVLTF | TGTGTCAGCAGCTCCCAGGTGGGCTCTGGGGCCAACGTCCTGACTTTC
many | TRBD2 | TRBJ2-7 | TRBV29-1 | CSVVGGTSYEQYF | TGCAGCGTTGTGGGAGGGACCTCCTACGAGCAGTACTTC
few | - | TRBJ2-7 | TRBV7-2 | CASSLASTGTYEQYF | TGTGCCAGCAGCTTAGCCAGCACAGGTACCTACGAGCAGTACTTC
few | - | TRBJ1-6 | TRBV6-5 | CASRYLGSPLHF | TGTGCCAGCAGATATCTCGGTTCACCCCTCCACTTT
- | - | TRBJ2-7 | TRBV13 | CASSLGRTAYEQYF | TGTGCCAGCAGCTTAGGCCGGACAGCCTACGAGCAGTACTTC
few | TRBD1 | TRBJ2-2 | TRBV12-3/TRBV12-4 | CASKSGQAGELFF | TGTGCCAGCAAATCCGGACAGGCCGGGGAGCTGTTTTTT
once | - | TRBJ2-7 | TRBV12-3/TRBV12-4 | CASREPGTYEQYF | TGTGCCAGCAGAGAACCGGGAACCTACGAGCAGTACTTC
- | TRBD2 | TRBJ2-5 | TRBV5-1 | CANSRYPLAEETQYF | TGCGCCAACAGCCGTTACCCACTAGCGGAAGAGACCCAGTACTTC
- | TRBD1 | TRBJ1-4 | TRBV7-8 | CASSLAPGTGSTTNEKLFF | TGTGCCAGCAGCTTAGCCCCCGGGACAGGGTCTACAACTAATGAAAAACTGTTTTTT
- | - | TRBJ2-1 | TRBV5-8 | CASSRPLDTISYNEQFF | TGTGCCAGCAGCCGACCCCTAGACACTATCTCCTACAATGAGCAGTTCTTC
few | TRBD2 | TRBJ2-1 | TRBV7-2 | CASSLVGTSGNEQFF | TGTGCCAGCAGCTTAGTAGGTACTAGCGGGAATGAGCAGTTCTTC
once | - | TRBJ1-2 | TRBV29-1 | CSGQSIYGYTF | TGCAGCGGGCAGAGTATCTATGGCTACACCTTC